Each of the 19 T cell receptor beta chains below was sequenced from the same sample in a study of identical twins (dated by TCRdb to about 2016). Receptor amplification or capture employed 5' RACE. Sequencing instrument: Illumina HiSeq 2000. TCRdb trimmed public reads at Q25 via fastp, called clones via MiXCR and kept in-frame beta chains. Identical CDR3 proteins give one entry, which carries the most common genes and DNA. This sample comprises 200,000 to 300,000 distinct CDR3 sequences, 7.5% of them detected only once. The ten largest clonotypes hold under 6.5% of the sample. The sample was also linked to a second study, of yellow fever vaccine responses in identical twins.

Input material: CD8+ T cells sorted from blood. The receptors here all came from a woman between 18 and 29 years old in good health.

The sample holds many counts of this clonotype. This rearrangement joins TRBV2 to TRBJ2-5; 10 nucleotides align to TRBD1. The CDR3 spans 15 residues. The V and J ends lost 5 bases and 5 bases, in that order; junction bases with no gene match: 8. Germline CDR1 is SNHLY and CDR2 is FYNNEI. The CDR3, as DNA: TGTGCCAGCAGTATAGGGACAGGGGATCAGGAGACCCAGTACTTC. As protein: CASSIGTGDQETQYF.

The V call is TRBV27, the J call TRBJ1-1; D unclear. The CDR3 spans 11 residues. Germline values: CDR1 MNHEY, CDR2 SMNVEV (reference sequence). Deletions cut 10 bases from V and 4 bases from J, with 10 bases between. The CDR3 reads CATHGSTEAFF. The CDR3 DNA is TGTGCCACCCACGGGTCCACTGAAGCTTTCTTT.

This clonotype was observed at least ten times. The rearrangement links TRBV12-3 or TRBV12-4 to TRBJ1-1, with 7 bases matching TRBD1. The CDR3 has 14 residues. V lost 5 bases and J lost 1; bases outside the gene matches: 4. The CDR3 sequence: CASSPGQPNTEAFF. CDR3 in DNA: TGTGCCAGCAGTCCGGGACAGCCGAACACTGAAGCTTTCTTT.

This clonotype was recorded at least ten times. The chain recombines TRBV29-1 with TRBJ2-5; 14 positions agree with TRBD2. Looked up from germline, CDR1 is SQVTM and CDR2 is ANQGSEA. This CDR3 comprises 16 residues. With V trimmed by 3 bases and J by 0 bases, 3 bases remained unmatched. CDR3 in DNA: TGCAGCGTTGAGGGACTAGCGGGAGAGCACCAAGAGACCCAGTACTTC. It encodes CSVEGLAGEHQETQYF.

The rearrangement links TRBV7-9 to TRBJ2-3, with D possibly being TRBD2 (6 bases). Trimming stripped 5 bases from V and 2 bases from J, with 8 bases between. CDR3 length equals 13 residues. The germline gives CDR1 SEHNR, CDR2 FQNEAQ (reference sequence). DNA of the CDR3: TGTGCCAGCAGCGGGACTCACACAGATACGCAGTATTTT. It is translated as CASSGTHTDTQYF.

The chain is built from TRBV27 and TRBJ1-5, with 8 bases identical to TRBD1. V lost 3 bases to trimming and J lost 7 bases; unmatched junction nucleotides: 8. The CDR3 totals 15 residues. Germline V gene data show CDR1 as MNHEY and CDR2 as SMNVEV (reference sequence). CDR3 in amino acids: CASSLKGQGSQPQHF. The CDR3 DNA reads TGTGCCAGCAGTTTGAAAGGACAGGGATCCCAGCCCCAGCATTTT.

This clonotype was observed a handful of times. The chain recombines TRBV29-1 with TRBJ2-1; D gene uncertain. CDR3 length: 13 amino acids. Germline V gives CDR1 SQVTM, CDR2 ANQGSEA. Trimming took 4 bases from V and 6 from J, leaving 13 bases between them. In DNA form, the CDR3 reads TGCAGCGTTGTCCAGAAGGCCGTCAATGAGCAGTTCTTC. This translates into CSVVQKAVNEQFF.

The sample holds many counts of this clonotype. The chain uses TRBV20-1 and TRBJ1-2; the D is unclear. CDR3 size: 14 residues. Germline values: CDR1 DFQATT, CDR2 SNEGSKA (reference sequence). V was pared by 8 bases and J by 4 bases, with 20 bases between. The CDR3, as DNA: TGCAGTCTATATGACAACCGAAGTGGCTATGGCTACACCTTC. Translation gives CSLYDNRSGYGYTF.

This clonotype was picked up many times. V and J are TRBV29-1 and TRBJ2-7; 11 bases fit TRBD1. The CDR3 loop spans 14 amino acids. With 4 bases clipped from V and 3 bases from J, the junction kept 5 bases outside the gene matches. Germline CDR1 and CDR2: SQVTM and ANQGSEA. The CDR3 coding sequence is TGCAGCGTTGTTTCGGACAGGGGGCTCTACGAGCAGTACTTC. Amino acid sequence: CSVVSDRGLYEQYF.

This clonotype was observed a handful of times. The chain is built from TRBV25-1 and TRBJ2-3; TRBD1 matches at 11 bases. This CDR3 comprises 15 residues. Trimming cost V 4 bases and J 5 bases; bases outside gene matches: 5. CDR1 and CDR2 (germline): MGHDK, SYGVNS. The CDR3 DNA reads TGTGCCAGCAGTGGTGGGGACAGGGGGGAAGATACGCAGTATTTT. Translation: CASSGGDRGEDTQYF.

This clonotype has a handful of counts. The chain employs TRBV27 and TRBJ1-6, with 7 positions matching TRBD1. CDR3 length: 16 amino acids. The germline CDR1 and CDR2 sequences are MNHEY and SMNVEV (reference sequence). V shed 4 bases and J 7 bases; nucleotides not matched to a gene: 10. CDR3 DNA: TGTGCCAGCAGTTATGATCCGGGACAGACGAATTCACCCCTCCACTTT. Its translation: CASSYDPGQTNSPLHF.

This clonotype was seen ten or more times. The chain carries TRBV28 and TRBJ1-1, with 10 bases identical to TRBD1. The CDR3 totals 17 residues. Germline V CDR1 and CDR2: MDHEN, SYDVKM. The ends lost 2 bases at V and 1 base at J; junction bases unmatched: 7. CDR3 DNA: TGTGCCAGCAGTTTAGAGTCAGACAGGGGGCCGAACACTGAAGCTTTCTTT. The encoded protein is CASSLESDRGPNTEAFF.

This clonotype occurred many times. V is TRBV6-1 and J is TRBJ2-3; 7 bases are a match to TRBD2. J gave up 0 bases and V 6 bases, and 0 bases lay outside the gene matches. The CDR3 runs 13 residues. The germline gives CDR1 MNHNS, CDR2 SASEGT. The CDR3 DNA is TGTGCCAGCAGGCGGGAGAGCACAGATACGCAGTATTTT. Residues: CASRRESTDTQYF.

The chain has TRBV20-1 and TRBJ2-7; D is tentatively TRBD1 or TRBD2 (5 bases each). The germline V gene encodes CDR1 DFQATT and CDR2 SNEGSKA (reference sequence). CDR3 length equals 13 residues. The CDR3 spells CTPQEAQGYEQYV. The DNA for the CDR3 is TGCACTCCCCAGGAGGCCCAGGGCTACGAGCAGTACGTC.

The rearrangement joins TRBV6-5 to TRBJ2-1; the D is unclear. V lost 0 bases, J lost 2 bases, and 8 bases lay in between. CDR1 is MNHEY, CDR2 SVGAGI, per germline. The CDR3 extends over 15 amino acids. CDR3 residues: CASSYSGNPYNEQFF. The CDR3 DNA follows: TGTGCCAGCAGTTACTCGGGAAACCCCTACAATGAGCAGTTCTTC.

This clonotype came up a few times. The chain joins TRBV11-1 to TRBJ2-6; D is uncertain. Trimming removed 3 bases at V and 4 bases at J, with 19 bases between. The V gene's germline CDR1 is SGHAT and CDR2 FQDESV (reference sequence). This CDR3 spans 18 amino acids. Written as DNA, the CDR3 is TGTGCCAGCAGCTTCCTCCGGACGGGTACAAGAGGGGCCAACGTCCTGACTTTC. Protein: CASSFLRTGTRGANVLTF.

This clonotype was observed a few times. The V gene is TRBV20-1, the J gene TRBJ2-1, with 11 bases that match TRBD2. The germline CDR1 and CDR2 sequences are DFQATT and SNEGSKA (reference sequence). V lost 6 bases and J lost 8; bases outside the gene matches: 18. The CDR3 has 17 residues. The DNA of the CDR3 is TGCAGTGCCACCAGCCCTTATAGCGGGAGGGGGCTCTATGAGCAGTTCTTC. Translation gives CSATSPYSGRGLYEQFF.

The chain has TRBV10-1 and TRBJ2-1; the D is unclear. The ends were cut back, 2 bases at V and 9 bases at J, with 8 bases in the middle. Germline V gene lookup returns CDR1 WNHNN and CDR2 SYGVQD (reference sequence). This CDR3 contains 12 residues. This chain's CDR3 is CASSEGTSEQFF. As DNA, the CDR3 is TGCGCCAGCAGTGAGGGTACAAGTGAGCAGTTCTTC.

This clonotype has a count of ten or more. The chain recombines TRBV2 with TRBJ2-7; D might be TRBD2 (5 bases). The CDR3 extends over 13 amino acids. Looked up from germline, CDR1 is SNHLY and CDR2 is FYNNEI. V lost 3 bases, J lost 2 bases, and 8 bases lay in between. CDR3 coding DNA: TGTGCCAGCAGTGACTCTAGCACCTACGAGCAGTACTTC. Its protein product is CASSDSSTYEQYF.